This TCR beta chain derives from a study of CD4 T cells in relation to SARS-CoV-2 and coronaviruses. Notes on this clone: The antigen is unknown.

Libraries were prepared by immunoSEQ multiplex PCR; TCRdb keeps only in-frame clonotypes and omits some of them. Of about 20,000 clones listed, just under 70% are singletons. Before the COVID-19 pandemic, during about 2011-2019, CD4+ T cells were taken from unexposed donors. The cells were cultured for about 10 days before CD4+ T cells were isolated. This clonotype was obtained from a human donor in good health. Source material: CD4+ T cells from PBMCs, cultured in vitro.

The CDR3 sequence: CASREQQGPYTF. The CDR3 DNA reads as TGTGCCAGCAGGGAGCAACAGGGCCCCTACACCTTC. This chain links TRBV2 with TRBJ1-2; weak D call: TRBD1 (6 bases). This CDR3 region has 12 residues. The V gene lost 6 bases and the J gene lost 10 bases, with 15 bases spanning the gap. The germline gives CDR1 SNHLY, CDR2 FYNNEI.